This T cell receptor beta chain emerged from a study of blood T cell repertoires in COVID-19. The wider study: COVID-19 samples collected from the United States, Italy and Spain covered acute and convalescent phases. Sources were T cells, B-cell-depleted T cells, or PBMCs; the material itself was cDNA or gDNA.

In the authors' methods: Researchers report that nucleated cell counts were estimated from reference gene primer amplification. Profiled with immunoSEQ multiplex PCR; TCRdb holds only in-frame clones, not every one. V, J and clone size are taken as reported in that table, and D and trimming were inferred from the DNA itself. The sample holds about 170,000 clones; approximately 86% are singletons and the top ten take around 8.4%. Patients in Seattle were enrolled during active infection, then followed longitudinally. The ends lost 6 bases at V and 5 bases at J; junction bases unmatched: 6. The CDR3 consists of 13 residues. Germline CDR1 reads SNHLY; CDR2 reads FYNNEI.

The receptor was derived from a woman of 80 years or more with COVID-19, enrolled during active disease. The chain combines TRBV2 with TRBJ2-5; 7 positions agree with TRBD2. The sample comprised peripheral blood. In DNA, the CDR3 is TGTGCCAGCAGCCAGACTAGCTGGGAGACCCAGTACTTC. This gives the protein CASSQTSWETQYF.